One sample yielded the 19 T cell receptor beta chains listed below, sequenced in a study of T cell responses to AZD1222 COVID-19 vaccine. Some clones are missing from TCRdb's copy, which holds only in-frame ones; the method was immunoSEQ multiplex PCR. The sample consists of under 200,000 clones, 85% to 95% of them appearing once. Material: peripheral blood, obtained on day 0 of AZD1222 vaccination. The receptor source for this set is an adult in good health.

This sequence joins TRBV30 and TRBJ2-1; TRBD2 matches 8 bases. The CDR3 consists of 13 residues. CDR1 and CDR2 (germline): GTSNPN, SVGIG (reference sequence). J lost 9 bases, V lost 4 bases, and 8 bases had no gene match. The CDR3: CAWTDARGGEQFF. CDR3 nucleotide sequence: TGTGCCTGGACCGACGCCCGGGGGGGTGAGCAGTTCTTC. The full variable domain, rest sourced from reference TRBV30 and TRBJ2-1, is SQTIHQWPATLVQPVGSPLSLECTVEGTSNPNLYWYRQAAGRGLQLLFYSVGIGQISSEVPQNLSASRPQDRQFILSSKKLLLSDSGFYLCAWTDARGGEQFFGPGTRLTVL.

This chain uses TRBV18 with TRBJ1-6; D is ambiguous. CDR1 is KGHSH, CDR2 LQKENI, per germline. V lost 5 bases to trimming and J lost 7 bases, with 15 bases between them. The CDR3 runs 15 residues. This chain's CDR3 is CASSRRESDNSPLHF. The DNA of the CDR3 is TGTGCCAGCTCAAGAAGGGAGTCTGACAATTCACCCCTCCACTTT. Using reference TRBV18 and TRBJ1-6 for the parts outside the CDR3, the full variable domain is NAGVMQNPRHLVRRRGQEARLRCSPMKGHSHVYWYRQLPEEGLKFMVYLQKENIIDESGMPKERFSAEFPKEGPSILRIQQVVRGDSAAYFCASSRRESDNSPLHFGNGTRLTVT.

The chain recombines TRBV3-1 (or the pseudogene TRBV3-2) with TRBJ2-1; 8 bases are shared with TRBD2. Unmatched junction bases numbered 12, after V lost 4 bases and J lost 10 bases. This CDR3 spans 15 amino acids. From germline, CDR1 is LGHDT and CDR2 YNNKEL (reference sequence). The CDR3 reads CASSPIGGALLEQFF. CDR3 sequence (DNA): TGTGCCAGCAGCCCCATCGGGGGGGCACTACTGGAGCAGTTCTTC.

This clone was observed once. The chain links TRBV29-1 to TRBJ1-1, with D possibly TRBD1 on 5 matching bases. This CDR3 comprises 13 residues. Trimming stripped 6 bases from V and 1 base from J, with 12 bases between. CDR1 is SQVTM, CDR2 ANQGSEA, per germline. The CDR3 here is CSVSGRGNTEAFF. The CDR3 DNA is TGCAGCGTATCAGGGAGAGGGAACACTGAAGCTTTCTTT.

In DNA, the CDR3 is TGTGCCAGCAGCTTAGAGCAGGGTACTAATTCACCCCTCCACTTT. The encoded protein is CASSLEQGTNSPLHF. The chain couples TRBV7-9 to TRBJ1-6; D is perhaps TRBD1 (5 bases). V was clipped by 1 base and J by 6 bases, with 10 bases between them. Germline V gene sequence: CDR1 SEHNR, CDR2 FQNEAQ (reference sequence). The length of the CDR3 is 15 residues.

The chain carries TRBV9 and TRBJ1-3; no definite D call. The germline V gene encodes CDR1 SGDLS and CDR2 YYNGEE. Trimming cost V 0 bases and J 4 bases, with 8 bases left between them. The CDR3 is 14 residues long. The CDR3 DNA reads as TGTGCCAGCAGCGTAGGGGCTGCCGGAAACACCATATATTTT. This codes for CASSVGAAGNTIYF.

The J gene is TRBJ1-2, the V gene TRBV11-2, with D possibly matching TRBD1 (6 bases). CDR3 length: 15 residues. V was cut by 0 bases and J by 7 bases, with 15 bases left in between. The germline CDR1 and CDR2 sequences are SGHAT and FQNNGV. The CDR3 DNA reads TGTGCCAGCAGCTTAGAAATCGGGGGGCTGAGTGGCTACACCTTC. This codes for CASSLEIGGLSGYTF.

The chain has TRBV14 and TRBJ1-2; 9 nucleotides line up with TRBD1. Germline V gene data show CDR1 as SGHDN and CDR2 as FVKESK. V shed 2 bases and J 5 bases; nucleotides not matched to a gene: 6. The CDR3 runs 15 residues. CDR3 DNA: TGTGCCAGCAGCCAACAACCGGGACAGGGTTATGGCTACACCTTC. It is translated as CASSQQPGQGYGYTF.

There are a few counts of this clone. The V call is TRBV7-9, the J call TRBJ2-7; TRBD1 matches 8 bases. The CDR3 runs to 15 residues. Germline values: CDR1 SEHNR, CDR2 FQNEAQ (reference sequence). Trimming at V came to 5 bases and at J to 9 bases, leaving 15 bases not matched to a gene. The CDR3: CASSPGDRGRLRQYF. For the CDR3, the DNA is TGTGCCAGCAGCCCTGGTGACAGGGGCCGGCTAAGGCAGTACTTC.

This clone has more than one count but fewer than ten. This CDR3 is CASSKGETGGYEQYF. Written as DNA, the CDR3 is TGTGCCAGCAGCAAAGGAGAGACAGGGGGCTACGAGCAGTACTTC. J is TRBJ2-7 and V is TRBV21-1; the table's TRBD1 call for D was not verified on the DNA. TRBV21-1 counts as a pseudogene. This CDR3 contains 15 residues.

This clone showed up just once. CDR3 DNA: TGTGCCAGCAGCCGCTCGGGGAGAAGGTCGGCTGAAAAACTGTTTTTT. Its translation: CASSRSGRRSAEKLFF. This chain joins TRBV5-4 and TRBJ1-4; D ambiguous. V lost 4 bases, J lost 7 bases, and 20 bases lay in between. CDR1 and CDR2 (germline): SGHNT, YYREEE (reference sequence). The CDR3 runs 16 residues.

This CDR3 is CASSSDGTSATGELFF. Here the CDR3 DNA reads TGTGCCAGCAGCTCTGACGGGACTAGCGCCACCGGGGAGCTGTTTTTT. This sequence joins TRBV7-9 and TRBJ2-2; 10 bases line up with TRBD2. Germline loops: CDR1 SEHNR, CDR2 FQNEAQ (reference sequence). The CDR3 loop spans 16 amino acids. The V and J ends lost 4 bases and 4 bases, in that order; junction bases with no gene match: 6.

This clone is a singleton in its sample. The genes are TRBV13 and TRBJ1-3; TRBD1 might be the D (5 bases). The CDR3 is 19 amino acids. With 5 bases removed from V and 8 bases from J, the gap between germline ends came to 31 bases. The germline gives CDR1 PRHDT, CDR2 FYEKMQ (reference sequence). CDR3: CASSTYVRKRGRTQDTIYF. The CDR3, as DNA: TGTGCCAGCAGCACCTATGTTAGAAAGAGGGGACGGACCCAGGACACCATATATTTT.

The chain recombines TRBV12-3 or TRBV12-4 with TRBJ1-5; D unclear. The CDR3 length is 11 residues. Trimming removed 7 bases from V and 7 bases from J, with 8 bases in between. CDR3 in amino acids: CASIQGQPQHF. The CDR3 DNA follows: TGTGCCAGCATCCAAGGACAGCCCCAGCATTTT.

In this sample, this clone turned up once. The V call is TRBV18, the J call TRBJ2-6; 10 bases agree with TRBD1. The ends lost 1 base at V and 2 bases at J; junction bases unmatched: 2. The CDR3 consists of 17 residues. The germline V gene has CDR1 KGHSH and CDR2 LQKENI. CDR3 in DNA: TGTGCCAGCTCACCACAGGGACAGGGGACTGGGGCCAACGTCCTGACTTTC. Translated, it gives CASSPQGQGTGANVLTF.

CDR3 loop: CASSLGGVGYTF. The CDR3 nucleotides read TGTGCCAGCAGCCTGGGAGGGGTCGGCTACACCTTC. The V call is TRBV6-5, the J call TRBJ1-2; possibly TRBD1 for D (5 bases). The length of the CDR3 is 12 residues. The V gene's germline CDR1 is MNHEY and CDR2 SVGAGI. V shed 6 bases and J shed 8 bases, with 13 bases lying between them.

The chain couples TRBV27 to TRBJ2-2; D is ambiguous. The CDR3 length is 12 residues. Germline assignment: CDR1 MNHEY and CDR2 SMNVEV (reference sequence). Trimming removed 2 bases from V and 7 bases from J, with 5 bases in between. CDR3 residues: CASSLGHGELFF. DNA of the CDR3: TGTGCCAGCAGTTTAGGTCACGGGGAGCTGTTTTTT.

This clone was counted a few times. V gene TRBV11-2 combines with J gene TRBJ1-1; D uncertain. There are 15 residues in the CDR3. Per germline, CDR1 SGHAT and CDR2 FQNNGV. The V gene lost 2 bases and the J gene lost 5 bases, with 15 bases spanning the gap. The CDR3 DNA reads as TGTGCCAGCAGCTTACCTTTAAGCCTGGGGACTGAAGCTTTCTTT. It specifies CASSLPLSLGTEAFF.

The V call is TRBV5-6, the J call TRBJ2-1; 9 nucleotides align to TRBD1. Per germline, CDR1 SGHDT and CDR2 YYEEEE. There are 15 residues in the CDR3. The V and J ends lost 6 bases and 4 bases, in that order; junction bases with no gene match: 8. The CDR3 protein is CASISPGQGYNEQFF. The CDR3 DNA follows: TGTGCCAGCATCTCCCCGGGACAGGGTTACAATGAGCAGTTCTTC.